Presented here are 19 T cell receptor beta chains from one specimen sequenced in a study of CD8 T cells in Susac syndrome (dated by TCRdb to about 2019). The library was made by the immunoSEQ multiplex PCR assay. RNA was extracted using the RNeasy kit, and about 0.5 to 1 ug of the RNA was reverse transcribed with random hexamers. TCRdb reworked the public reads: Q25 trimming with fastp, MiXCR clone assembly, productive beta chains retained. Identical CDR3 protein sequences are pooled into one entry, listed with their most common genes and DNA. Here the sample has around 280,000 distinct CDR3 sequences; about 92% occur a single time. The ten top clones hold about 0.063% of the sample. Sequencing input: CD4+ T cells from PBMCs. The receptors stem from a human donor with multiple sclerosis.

The CDR3 spells CASSTRQGANEQYF. The CDR3 DNA sequence: TGTGCCAGCAGCACTAGACAGGGGGCCAACGAGCAGTACTTC. This rearrangement joins TRBV7-2 to TRBJ2-7; 10 bases fit TRBD1. Germline CDR1 is SGHTA and CDR2 is FQGNSA. V was pared by 5 bases and J by 5 bases, with 6 bases of the junction left unmatched. The CDR3 spans 14 residues.

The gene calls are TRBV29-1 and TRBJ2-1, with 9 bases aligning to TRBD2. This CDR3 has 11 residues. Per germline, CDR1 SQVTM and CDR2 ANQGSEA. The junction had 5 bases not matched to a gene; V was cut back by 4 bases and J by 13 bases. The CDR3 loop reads CSVGRRGGQFF. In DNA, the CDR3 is TGCAGCGTTGGTCGGCGGGGGGGCCAGTTCTTC.

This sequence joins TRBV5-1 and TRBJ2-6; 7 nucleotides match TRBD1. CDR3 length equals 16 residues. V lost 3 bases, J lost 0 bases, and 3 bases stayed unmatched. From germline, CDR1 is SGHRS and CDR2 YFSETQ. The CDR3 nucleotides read TGCGCCAGCAGCTCGGGACAGTCCTCTGGGGCCAACGTCCTGACTTTC. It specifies CASSSGQSSGANVLTF. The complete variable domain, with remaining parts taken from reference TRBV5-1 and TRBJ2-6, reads KAGVTQTPRYLIKTRGQQVTLSCSPISGHRSVSWYQQTPGQGLQFLFEYFSETQRNKGNFPGRFSGRQFSNSRSEMNVSTLELGDSALYLCASSSGQSSGANVLTFGAGSRLTVL.

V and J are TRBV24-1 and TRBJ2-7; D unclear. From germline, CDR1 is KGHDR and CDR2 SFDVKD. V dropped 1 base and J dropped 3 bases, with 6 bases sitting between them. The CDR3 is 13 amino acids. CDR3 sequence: CATSDFNDYEQYF. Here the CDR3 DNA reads TGTGCCACCAGTGATTTTAATGACTACGAGCAGTACTTC.

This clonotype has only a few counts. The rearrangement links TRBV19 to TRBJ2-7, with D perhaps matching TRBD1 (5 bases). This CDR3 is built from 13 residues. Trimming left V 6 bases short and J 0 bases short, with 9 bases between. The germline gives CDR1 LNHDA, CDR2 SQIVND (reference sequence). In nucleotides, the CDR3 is TGTGCCAGTAGGGGGCTGGGCTCCTACGAGCAGTACTTC. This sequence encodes CASRGLGSYEQYF.

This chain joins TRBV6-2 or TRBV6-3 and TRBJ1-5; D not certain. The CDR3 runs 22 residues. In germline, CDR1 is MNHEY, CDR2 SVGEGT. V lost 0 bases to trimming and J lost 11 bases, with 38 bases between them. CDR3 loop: CASSYSMPFRPLGPVKLATQHF. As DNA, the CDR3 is TGTGCCAGCAGTTACTCGATGCCCTTTCGTCCCCTCGGGCCCGTAAAACTCGCGACCCAGCATTTT.

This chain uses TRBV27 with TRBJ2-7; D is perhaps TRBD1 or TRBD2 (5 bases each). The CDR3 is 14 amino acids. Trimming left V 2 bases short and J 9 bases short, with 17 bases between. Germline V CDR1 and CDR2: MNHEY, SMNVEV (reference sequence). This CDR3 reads CASSLSLGAWAQYF. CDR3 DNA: TGTGCCAGCAGTTTAAGTCTCGGGGCGTGGGCGCAGTACTTC.

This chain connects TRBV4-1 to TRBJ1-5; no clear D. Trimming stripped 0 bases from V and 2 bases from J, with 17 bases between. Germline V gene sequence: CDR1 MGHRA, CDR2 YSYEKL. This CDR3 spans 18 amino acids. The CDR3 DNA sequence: TGCGCCAGCAGCCAAGATCACCCCCAAGGGCAGGGCAATCAGCCCCAGCATTTT. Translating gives CASSQDHPQGQGNQPQHF.

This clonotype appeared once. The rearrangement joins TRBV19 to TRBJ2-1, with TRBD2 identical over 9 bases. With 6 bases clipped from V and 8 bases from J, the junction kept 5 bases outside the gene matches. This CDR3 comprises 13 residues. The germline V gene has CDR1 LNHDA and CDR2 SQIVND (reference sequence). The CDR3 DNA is TGTGCCAGTAGGGGGCGGGGGGGCGATGAGCAGTTCTTC. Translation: CASRGRGGDEQFF.

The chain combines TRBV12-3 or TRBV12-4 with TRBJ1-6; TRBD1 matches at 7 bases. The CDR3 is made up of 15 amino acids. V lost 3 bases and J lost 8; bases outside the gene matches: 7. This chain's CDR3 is CASSLWTGGDSPLHF. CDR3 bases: TGTGCCAGCAGTTTGTGGACAGGCGGAGATTCACCCCTCCACTTT.

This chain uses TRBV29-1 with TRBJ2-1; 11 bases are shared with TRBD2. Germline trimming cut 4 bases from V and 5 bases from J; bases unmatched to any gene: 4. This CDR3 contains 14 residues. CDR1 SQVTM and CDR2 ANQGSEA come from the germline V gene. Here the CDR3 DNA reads TGCAGCGTTGGTCGGGGACTAGCGGACAATGAGCAGTTCTTC. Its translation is CSVGRGLADNEQFF.

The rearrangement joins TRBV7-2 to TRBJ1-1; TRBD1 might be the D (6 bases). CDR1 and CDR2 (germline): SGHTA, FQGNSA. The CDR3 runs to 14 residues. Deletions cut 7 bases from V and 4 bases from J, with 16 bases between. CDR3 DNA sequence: TGTGCCAGCACCCGACAGGCGGAGGGCACTGAAGCTTTCTTT. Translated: CASTRQAEGTEAFF.

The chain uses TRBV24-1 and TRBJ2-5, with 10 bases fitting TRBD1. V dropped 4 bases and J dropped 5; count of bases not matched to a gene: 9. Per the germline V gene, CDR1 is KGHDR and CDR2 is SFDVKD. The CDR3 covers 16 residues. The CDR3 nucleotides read TGTGCCACCAGTGAAGCGGGACAGGGGTGGAGTGAGACCCAGTACTTC. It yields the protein CATSEAGQGWSETQYF.

CDR3 loop: CASSQWGAGPQNTEAFF. The CDR3 DNA reads as TGCGCCAGCAGCCAATGGGGGGCAGGGCCCCAGAACACTGAAGCTTTCTTT. The gene calls are TRBV4-1 and TRBJ1-1, with a possible D match to TRBD1 (6 bases). Germline values: CDR1 MGHRA, CDR2 YSYEKL. CDR3 length equals 17 residues. With 2 bases removed from V and 1 base from J, the gap between germline ends came to 17 bases.

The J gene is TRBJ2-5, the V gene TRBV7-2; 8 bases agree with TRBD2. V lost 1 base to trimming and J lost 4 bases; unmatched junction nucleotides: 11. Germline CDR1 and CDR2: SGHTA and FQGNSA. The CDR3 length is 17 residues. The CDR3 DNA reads TGTGCCAGCAGCTTAGAAGGGCGACTAGCGTTCACAGAGACCCAGTACTTC. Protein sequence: CASSLEGRLAFTETQYF.

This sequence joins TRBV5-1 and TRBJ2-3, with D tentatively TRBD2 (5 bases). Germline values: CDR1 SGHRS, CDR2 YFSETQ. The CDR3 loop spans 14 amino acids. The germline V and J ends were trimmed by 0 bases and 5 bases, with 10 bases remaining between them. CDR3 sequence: CASSLGGHRDTQYF. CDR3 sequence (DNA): TGCGCCAGCAGCTTGGGCGGGCACAGAGATACGCAGTATTTT.

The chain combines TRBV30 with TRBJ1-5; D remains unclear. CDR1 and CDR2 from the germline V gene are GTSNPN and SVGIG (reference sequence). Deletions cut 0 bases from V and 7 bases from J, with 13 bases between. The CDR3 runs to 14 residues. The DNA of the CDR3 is TGTGCCTGGAGTGTCCTCGGGGATAAGCAGCCCCAGCATTTT. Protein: CAWSVLGDKQPQHF.

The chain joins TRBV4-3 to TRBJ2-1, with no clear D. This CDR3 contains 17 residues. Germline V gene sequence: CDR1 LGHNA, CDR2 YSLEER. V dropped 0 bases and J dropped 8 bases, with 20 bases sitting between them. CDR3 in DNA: TGCGCCAGCAGCCAAGATCAAGGACCAACTCGAGTCCATGAGCAGTTCTTC. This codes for CASSQDQGPTRVHEQFF.

Here the CDR3 DNA reads TGTGCCAGCAGTTACTCCGGAGGCCGCCGGGGTGGGGAGCAGTACTTC. Translation: CASSYSGGRRGGEQYF. The chain joins TRBV6-2 or TRBV6-3 to TRBJ2-7; tentatively, D is TRBD2 (5 bases). This CDR3 has 16 residues. V shed 0 bases and J shed 7 bases, with 19 bases lying between them. Looked up from germline, CDR1 is MNHEY and CDR2 is SVGEGT.